This entry is about one TCR beta chain. The source of the sample is a study of radiation and T cells in renal cell carcinoma. Clones were read by immunoSEQ multiplex PCR, and TCRdb kept only the in-frame ones, dropping some. Altogether about 78,000 clones are present, 80% to 90% being singletons, with the ten largest covering 4.5% to 7%. Specified time point: blood 4 weeks post-SBRT, at nephrectomy. Treatment given: 15 Gy SBRT to primary tumor, nephrectomy 4 weeks later. CDR1 is LNHDA and CDR2 is SQIVND in the germline V gene (reference sequence). The CDR3 loop spans 15 amino acids. V lost 6 bases, J lost 4 bases, and 17 bases lay in between.

The chain has TRBV19 and TRBJ2-3; D possibly corresponds to TRBD2 (5 bases). This TCR was sampled from an older woman with renal cell carcinoma. Sequencing used blood, obtained from a patient whose treatment included radiotherapy and nephrectomy. The CDR3 DNA reads TGTGCCAGTAGGAACCCTGGGCTAGCCTCAGATACGCAGTATTTT. Protein sequence: CASRNPGLASDTQYF. Full variable domain (rest looked up from reference TRBV19 and TRBJ2-3): DGGITQSPKYLFRKEGQNVTLSCEQNLNHDAMYWYRQDPGQGLRLIYYSQIVNDFQKGDIAEGYSVSREKKESFPLTVTSAQKNPTAFYLCASRNPGLASDTQYFGPGTRLTVL.